A single T cell receptor (beta chain) is shown here with its context. This sample is drawn from a study of identical twins. A single record per CDR3 protein comes from TCRdb applying MiXCR to the 5' RACE reads. The repertoire holds some 570,000 distinct CDR3 sequences, around 20% seen once, with around 0.47% in the top ten. This CDR3 spans 12 amino acids. Looked up from germline, CDR1 is ENHRY and CDR2 is SYGVKD. V gave up 4 bases and J gave up 5 bases, with 9 bases separating them. This same sample was also part of a study on yellow fever vaccine responses in identical twins.

The sequenced sample was CD4+ T cells sorted from blood. The chain has TRBV10-3 and TRBJ2-7; D remains unclear. The receptor was derived from a young woman in good health. The CDR3 region is CAISGSWNEQYF. In DNA form, the CDR3 reads TGTGCCATCAGTGGGAGTTGGAACGAGCAGTACTTC.